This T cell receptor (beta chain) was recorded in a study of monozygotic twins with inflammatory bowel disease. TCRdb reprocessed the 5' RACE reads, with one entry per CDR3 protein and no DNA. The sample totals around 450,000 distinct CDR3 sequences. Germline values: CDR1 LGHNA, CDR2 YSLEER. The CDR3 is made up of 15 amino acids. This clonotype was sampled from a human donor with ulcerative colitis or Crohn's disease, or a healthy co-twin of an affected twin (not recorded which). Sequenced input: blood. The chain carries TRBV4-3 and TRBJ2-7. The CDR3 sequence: CASSQEVLASYEQYF.